This TCR beta chain stems from a study of response to subunit inactivated influenza vaccine. This clonotype showed up just a few times. From the RT-PCR reads, TCRdb called clonotypes with MiXCR, one entry per CDR3 protein. The data hold about 520,000 distinct CDR3 sequences, with less than 30% observed a single time. This CDR3 has 17 amino acids. Per germline, CDR1 LGHNA and CDR2 YNFKEQ. With 4 bases clipped from V and 0 bases from J, the junction kept 9 bases outside the gene matches. V and J are TRBV4-2 and TRBJ2-3; 8 nucleotides line up with TRBD2. This sequence originates from a man between 50 and 59 years old who received an inactivated influenza vaccine. The specimen comprised CD4+ T cells sorted from PBMCs, sampled 5 to 6 days after vaccination. In DNA form, the CDR3 reads TGTGCCAGCAGCCGTGGCACCGCTAGCGGGAGCACAGATACGCAGTATTTT. Its translation: CASSRGTASGSTDTQYF.